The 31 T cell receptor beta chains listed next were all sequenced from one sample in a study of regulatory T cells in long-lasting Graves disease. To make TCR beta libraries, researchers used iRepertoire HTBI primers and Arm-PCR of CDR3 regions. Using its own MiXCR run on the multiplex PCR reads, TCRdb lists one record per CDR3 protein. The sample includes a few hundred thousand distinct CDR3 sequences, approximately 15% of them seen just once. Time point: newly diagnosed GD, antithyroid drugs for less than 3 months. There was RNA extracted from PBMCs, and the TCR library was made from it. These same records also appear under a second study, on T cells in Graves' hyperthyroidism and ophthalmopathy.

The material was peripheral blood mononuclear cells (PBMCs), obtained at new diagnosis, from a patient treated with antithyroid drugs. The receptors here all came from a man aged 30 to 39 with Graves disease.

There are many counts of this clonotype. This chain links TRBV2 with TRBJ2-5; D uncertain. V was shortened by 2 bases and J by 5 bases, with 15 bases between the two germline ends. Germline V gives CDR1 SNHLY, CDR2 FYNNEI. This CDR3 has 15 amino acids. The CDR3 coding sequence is TGTGCCAGCAGTGAAAGGGCGAGCCGCCAGGAGACCCAGTACTTC. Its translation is CASSERASRQETQYF.

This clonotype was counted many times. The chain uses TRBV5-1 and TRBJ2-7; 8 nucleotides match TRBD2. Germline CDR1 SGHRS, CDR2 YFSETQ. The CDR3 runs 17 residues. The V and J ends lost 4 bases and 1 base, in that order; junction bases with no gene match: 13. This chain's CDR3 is CASSRLSASGSSYEQYF. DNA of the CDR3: TGCGCCAGCAGCCGACTCTCTGCCAGCGGGAGTTCCTACGAGCAGTACTTC.

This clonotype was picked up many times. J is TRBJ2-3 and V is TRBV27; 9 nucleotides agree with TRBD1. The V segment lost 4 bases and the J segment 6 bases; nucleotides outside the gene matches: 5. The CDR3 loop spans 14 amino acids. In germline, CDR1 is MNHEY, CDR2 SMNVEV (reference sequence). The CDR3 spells CASSYRQGGDTQYF. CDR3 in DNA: TGTGCCAGCAGTTACCGACAGGGGGGCGATACGCAGTATTTT.

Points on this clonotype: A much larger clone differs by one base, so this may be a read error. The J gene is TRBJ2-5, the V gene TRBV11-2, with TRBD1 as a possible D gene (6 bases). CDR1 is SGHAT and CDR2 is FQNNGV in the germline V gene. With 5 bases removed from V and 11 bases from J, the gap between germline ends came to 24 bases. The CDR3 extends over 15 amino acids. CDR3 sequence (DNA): TGTGCCAGCAGCAATCCCTTTGACAGGTACAATGAGCAGTACTTC. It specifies CASSNPFDRYNEQYF.

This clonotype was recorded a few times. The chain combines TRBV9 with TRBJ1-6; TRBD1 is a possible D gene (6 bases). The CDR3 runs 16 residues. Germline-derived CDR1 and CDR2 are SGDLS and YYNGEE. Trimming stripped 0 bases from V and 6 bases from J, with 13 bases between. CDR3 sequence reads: CASSVEPRGGNSPLHF. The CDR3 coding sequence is TGTGCCAGCAGCGTAGAGCCCAGGGGTGGTAATTCACCCCTCCACTTT.

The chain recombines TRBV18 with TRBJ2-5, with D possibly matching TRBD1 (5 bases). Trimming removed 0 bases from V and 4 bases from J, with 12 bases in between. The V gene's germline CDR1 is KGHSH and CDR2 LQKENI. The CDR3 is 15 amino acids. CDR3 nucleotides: TGTGCCAGCTCACCACCCGATCAGGGTCGAGAGACCCAGTACTTC. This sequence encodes CASSPPDQGRETQYF.

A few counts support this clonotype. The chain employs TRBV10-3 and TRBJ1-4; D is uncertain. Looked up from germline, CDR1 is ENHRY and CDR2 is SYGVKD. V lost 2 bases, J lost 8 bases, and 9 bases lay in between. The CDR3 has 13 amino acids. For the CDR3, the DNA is TGTGCCATCAGTGAGACAGAGTCGGAAAAACTGTTTTTT. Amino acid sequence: CAISETESEKLFF.

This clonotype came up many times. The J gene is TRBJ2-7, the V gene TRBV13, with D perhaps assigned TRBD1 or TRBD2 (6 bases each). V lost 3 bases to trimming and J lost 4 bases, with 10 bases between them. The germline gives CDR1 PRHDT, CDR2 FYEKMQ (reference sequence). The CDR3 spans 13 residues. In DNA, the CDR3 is TGTGCCAGCAGCTTCCAAGGGGGGTACGAGCAGTACTTC. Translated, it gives CASSFQGGYEQYF.

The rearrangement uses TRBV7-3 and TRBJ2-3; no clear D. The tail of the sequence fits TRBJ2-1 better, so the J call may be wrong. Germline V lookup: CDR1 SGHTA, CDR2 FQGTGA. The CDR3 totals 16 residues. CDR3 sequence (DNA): TGTGCCAGCAGCTTACCCGGGCAGATAGCAAGTATTGAGCAGTTCTTC. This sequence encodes CASSLPGQIASIEQFF.

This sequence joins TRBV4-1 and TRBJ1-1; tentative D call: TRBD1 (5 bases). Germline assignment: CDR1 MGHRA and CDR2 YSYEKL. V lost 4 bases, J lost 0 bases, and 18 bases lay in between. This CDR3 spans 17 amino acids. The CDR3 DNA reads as TGCGCCAGCAGCCTCTTACCCCAGACAGTAATGAACACTGAAGCTTTCTTT. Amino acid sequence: CASSLLPQTVMNTEAFF.

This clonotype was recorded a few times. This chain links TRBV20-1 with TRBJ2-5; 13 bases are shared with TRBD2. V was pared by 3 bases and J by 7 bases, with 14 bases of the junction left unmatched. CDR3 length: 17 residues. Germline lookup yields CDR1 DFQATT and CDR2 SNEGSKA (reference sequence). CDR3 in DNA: TGCAGTGCTAGCCATTCCGGGACTAGCGGGAAGGGGGGGACCCAGTACTTC. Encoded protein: CSASHSGTSGKGGTQYF.

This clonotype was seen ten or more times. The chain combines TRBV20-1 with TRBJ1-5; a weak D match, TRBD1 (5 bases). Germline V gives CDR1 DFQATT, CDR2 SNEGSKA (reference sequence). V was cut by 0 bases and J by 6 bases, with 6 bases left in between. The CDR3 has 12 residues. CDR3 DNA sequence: TGCAGTGCTAGAGAAGGGGTTCAGCCCCAGCATTTT. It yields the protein CSAREGVQPQHF.

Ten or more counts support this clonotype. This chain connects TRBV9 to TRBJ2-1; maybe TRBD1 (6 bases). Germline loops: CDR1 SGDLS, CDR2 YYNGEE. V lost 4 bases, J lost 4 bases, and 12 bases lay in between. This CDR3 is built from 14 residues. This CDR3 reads CASSPTGLYNEQFF. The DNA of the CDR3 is TGTGCCAGCAGCCCAACAGGGTTATACAATGAGCAGTTCTTC.

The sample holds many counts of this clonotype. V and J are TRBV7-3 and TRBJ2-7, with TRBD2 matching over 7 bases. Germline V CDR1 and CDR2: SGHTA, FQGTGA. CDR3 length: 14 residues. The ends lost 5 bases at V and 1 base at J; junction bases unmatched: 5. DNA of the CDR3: TGTGCCAGCAGCCTCCAGGGAGGGTCCTACGAGCAGTACTTC. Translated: CASSLQGGSYEQYF.

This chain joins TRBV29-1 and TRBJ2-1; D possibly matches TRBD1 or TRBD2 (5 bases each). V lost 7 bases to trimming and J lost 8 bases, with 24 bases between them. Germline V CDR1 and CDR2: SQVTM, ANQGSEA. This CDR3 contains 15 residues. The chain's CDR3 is CSAPLLRGVGDEQFF. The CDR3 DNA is TGCAGCGCCCCCCTTTTACGAGGGGTAGGCGATGAGCAGTTCTTC.

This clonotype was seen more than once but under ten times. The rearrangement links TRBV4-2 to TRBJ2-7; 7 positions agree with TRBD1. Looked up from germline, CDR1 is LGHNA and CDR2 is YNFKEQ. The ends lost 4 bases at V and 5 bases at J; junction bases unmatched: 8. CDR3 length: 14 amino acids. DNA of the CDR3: TGTGCCAGCAGCCCCCGGGACAGCGGCGACGAGCAGTACTTC. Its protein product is CASSPRDSGDEQYF.

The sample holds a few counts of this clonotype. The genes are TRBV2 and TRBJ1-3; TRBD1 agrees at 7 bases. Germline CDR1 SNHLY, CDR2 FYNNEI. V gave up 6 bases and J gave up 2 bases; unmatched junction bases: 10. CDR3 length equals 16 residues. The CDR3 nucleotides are TGTGCCAGCAGCGCGCGTACCACAGGGGCTGGAAACACCATATATTTT. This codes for CASSARTTGAGNTIYF.

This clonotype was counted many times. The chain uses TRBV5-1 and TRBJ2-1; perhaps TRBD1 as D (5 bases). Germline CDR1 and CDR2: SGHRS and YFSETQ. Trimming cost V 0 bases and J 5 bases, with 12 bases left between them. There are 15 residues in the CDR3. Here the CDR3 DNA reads TGCGCCAGCAGCTTGGCCGGCGACAGCCACAATGAGCAGTTCTTC. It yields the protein CASSLAGDSHNEQFF. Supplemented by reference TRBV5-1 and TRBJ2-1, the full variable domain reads KAGVTQTPRYLIKTRGQQVTLSCSPISGHRSVSWYQQTPGQGLQFLFEYFSETQRNKGNFPGRFSGRQFSNSRSEMNVSTLELGDSALYLCASSLAGDSHNEQFFGPGTRLTVL.

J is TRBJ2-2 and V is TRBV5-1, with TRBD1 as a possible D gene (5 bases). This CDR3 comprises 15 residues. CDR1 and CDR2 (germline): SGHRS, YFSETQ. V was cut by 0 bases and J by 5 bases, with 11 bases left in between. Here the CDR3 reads CASSLAGRVTGELFF. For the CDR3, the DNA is TGCGCCAGCAGCTTGGCCGGCAGGGTAACCGGGGAGCTGTTTTTT. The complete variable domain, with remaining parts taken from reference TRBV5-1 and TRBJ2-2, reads KAGVTQTPRYLIKTRGQQVTLSCSPISGHRSVSWYQQTPGQGLQFLFEYFSETQRNKGNFPGRFSGRQFSNSRSEMNVSTLELGDSALYLCASSLAGRVTGELFFGEGSRLTVL.

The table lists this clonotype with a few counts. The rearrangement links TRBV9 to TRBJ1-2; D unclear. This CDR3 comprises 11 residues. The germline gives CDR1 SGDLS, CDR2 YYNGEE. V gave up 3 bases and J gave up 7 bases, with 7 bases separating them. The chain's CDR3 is CASSAGVGYTF. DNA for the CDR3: TGTGCCAGCAGCGCCGGAGTTGGCTACACCTTC. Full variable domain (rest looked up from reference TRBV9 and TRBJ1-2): DSGVTQTPKHLITATGQRVTLRCSPRSGDLSVYWYQQSLDQGLQFLIQYYNGEERAKGNILERFSAQQFPDLHSELNLSSLELGDSALYFCASSAGVGYTFGSGTRLTVV.

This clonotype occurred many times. The CDR3 is CASTLGGTEAFF. CDR3 DNA sequence: TGTGCCAGCACCCTAGGAGGGACTGAAGCTTTCTTT. The V gene is TRBV7-9, the J gene TRBJ1-1, with unresolved D. The CDR3 is 12 amino acids. V gave up 7 bases and J gave up 5 bases, with 11 bases separating them. From germline, CDR1 is SEHNR and CDR2 FQNEAQ (reference sequence).

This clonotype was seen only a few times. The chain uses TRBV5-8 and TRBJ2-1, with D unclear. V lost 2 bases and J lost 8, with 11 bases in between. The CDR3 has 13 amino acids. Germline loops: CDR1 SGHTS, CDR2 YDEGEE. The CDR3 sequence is CASSLPPHDEQFF. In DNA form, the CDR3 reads TGTGCCAGCAGCTTACCCCCGCATGATGAGCAGTTCTTC.

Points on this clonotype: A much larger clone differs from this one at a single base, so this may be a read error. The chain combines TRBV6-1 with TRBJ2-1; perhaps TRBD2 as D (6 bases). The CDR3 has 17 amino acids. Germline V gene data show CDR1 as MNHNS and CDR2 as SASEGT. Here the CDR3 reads CASSEGRLVGGYNGQFF. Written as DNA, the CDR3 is TGTGCCAGCAGTGAAGGGCGACTAGTTGGTGGCTACAATGGGCAGTTCTTC.

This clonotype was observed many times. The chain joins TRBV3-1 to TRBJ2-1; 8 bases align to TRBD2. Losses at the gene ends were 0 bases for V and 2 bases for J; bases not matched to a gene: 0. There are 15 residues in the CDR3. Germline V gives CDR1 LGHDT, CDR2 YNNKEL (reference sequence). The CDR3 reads CASSQELAAYNEQFF. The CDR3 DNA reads TGTGCCAGCAGCCAAGAACTAGCGGCCTACAATGAGCAGTTCTTC.

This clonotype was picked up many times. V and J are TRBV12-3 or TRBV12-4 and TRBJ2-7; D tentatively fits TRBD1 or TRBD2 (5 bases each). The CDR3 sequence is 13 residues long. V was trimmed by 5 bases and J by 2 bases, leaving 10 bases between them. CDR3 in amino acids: CASSRDGPYEQYF. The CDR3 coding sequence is TGTGCCAGCAGTCGGGACGGGCCCTACGAGCAGTACTTC.

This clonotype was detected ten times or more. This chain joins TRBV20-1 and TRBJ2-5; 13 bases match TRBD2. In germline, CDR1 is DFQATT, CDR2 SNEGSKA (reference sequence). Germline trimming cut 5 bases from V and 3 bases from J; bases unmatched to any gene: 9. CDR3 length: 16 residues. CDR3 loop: CSAGGTSGRGKETQYF. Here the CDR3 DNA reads TGCAGTGCTGGCGGAACTAGCGGGAGGGGAAAAGAGACCCAGTACTTC.

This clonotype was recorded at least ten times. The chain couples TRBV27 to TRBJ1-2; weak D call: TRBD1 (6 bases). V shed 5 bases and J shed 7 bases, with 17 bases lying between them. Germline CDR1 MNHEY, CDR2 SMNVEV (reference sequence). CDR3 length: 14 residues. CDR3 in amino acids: CASSTRRSRGGYTF. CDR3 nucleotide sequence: TGTGCCAGCAGTACCAGGAGGTCCAGGGGTGGCTACACCTTC.

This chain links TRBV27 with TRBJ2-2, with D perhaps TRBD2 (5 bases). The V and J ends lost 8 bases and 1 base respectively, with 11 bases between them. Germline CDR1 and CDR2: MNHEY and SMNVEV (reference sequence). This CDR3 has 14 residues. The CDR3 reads CASSRGRNTGELFF. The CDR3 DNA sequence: TGTGCCAGCTCCCGCGGGCGGAACACCGGGGAGCTGTTTTTT.

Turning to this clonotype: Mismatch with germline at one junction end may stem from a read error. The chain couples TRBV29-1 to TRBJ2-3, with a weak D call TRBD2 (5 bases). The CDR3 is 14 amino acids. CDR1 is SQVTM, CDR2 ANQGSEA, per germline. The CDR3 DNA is TGCAGCGTTGGCAGAGAGGGTGTCGCAGATACGAAGTATTTT. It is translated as CSVGREGVADTKYF.

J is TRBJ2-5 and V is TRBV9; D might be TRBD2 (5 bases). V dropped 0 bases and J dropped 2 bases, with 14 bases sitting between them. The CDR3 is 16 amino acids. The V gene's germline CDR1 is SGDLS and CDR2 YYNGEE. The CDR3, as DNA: TGTGCCAGCAGCGTAGGGGGATCCAGCGGTCAAGAGACCCAGTACTTC. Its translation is CASSVGGSSGQETQYF.

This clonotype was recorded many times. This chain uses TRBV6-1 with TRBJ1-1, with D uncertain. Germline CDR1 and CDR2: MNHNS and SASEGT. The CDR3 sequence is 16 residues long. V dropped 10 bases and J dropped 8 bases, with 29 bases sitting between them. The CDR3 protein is CATSYSRGGRWKEAFF. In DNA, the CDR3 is TGTGCCACCTCATACTCCCGGGGAGGGAGGTGGAAAGAAGCTTTCTTT.